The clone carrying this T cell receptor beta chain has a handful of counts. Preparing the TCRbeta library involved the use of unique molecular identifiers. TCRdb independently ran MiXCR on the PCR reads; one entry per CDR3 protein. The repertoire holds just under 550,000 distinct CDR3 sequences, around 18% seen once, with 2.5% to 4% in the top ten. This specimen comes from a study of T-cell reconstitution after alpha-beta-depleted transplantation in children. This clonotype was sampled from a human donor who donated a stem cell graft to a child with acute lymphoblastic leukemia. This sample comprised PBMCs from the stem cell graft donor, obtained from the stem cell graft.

The CDR3 loop reads CASSLNPTGATEAFF. The CDR3 nucleotides read TGTGCCAGCAGCCTAAACCCAACAGGGGCCACTGAAGCTTTCTTT. The V and J genes are TRBV6-1 and TRBJ1-1; 7 nucleotides align to TRBD1. The V and J ends lost 6 bases and 4 bases, in that order; junction bases with no gene match: 11. This CDR3 is built from 15 residues. Germline V CDR1 and CDR2: MNHNS, SASEGT.